This T cell receptor (beta chain) was captured in a study of response to subunit inactivated influenza vaccine. TCRdb recomputed calls from the RT-PCR reads with MiXCR, one row per CDR3 protein. The sample consists of a few hundred thousand distinct CDR3 sequences, approximately 15% of them appearing once. Germline V gives CDR1 SEHNR, CDR2 FQNEAQ (reference sequence). The CDR3 runs to 11 residues. Trimming removed 5 bases at V and 10 bases at J, with 11 bases between. The receptor was isolated from a man in his fifties or sixties who received an inactivated influenza vaccine. This sequence joins TRBV7-9 and TRBJ1-2; D is ambiguous. The input for sequencing was PBMCs from blood, taken 11 to 12 days after vaccination. DNA for the CDR3: TGTGCCAGCAGCCCGGGTCCTTTCTACACCTTC. Protein sequence: CASSPGPFYTF.